This T cell receptor (beta chain) was documented in a study of blood T cells in healthy people across ages. Primed by a sample-barcoded 5' primer and a J-beta primer mix, a second PCR proceeded for about 6 to 12 cycles. Via MiXCR, TCRdb re-called the 5' RACE reads, giving one row per CDR3 protein. The sample carries around 1.5 million distinct CDR3 sequences, about 35% recorded once. V was clipped by 1 base and J by 3 bases; unmatched bases: 10. Germline V gene sequence: CDR1 MGHRA, CDR2 YSYEKL. The CDR3 is made up of 17 amino acids. This TCR was recovered from a woman in her thirties in good health. The rearrangement uses TRBV4-1 and TRBJ1-2; TRBD1 agrees at 8 bases. The specimen was blood. CDR3 loop: CASSQAAGTGMDYGYTF. The CDR3 nucleotides are TGCGCCAGCAGCCAAGCAGCCGGGACAGGAATGGACTATGGCTACACCTTC.